The 24 T cell receptor beta chains below were found in one sample sequenced in a study of T cell repertoires in cytomegalovirus infection. TCRdb re-derived calls from the reads in MiXCR, one entry per CDR3 protein. The sample records fewer than 200,000 distinct CDR3 sequences, roughly 14% being singletons. Sequenced: PBMCs. Every receptor here comes from a human donor in good health (CMV status not recorded). Some clones in this sample may be carry-over from other donors' samples.

This chain joins TRBV5-4 and TRBJ1-2; the match to TRBD1 covers 7 bases. V shed 4 bases and J 4 bases; nucleotides not matched to a gene: 7. Germline V lookup: CDR1 SGHNT, CDR2 YYREEE (reference sequence). This CDR3 comprises 14 residues. CDR3 sequence: CASSQMTGLYGYTF. The CDR3 bases are TGTGCCAGCAGCCAAATGACAGGGCTCTATGGCTACACCTTC.

This clonotype has at least ten counts. J is TRBJ2-1 and V is TRBV7-2, with D perhaps given as TRBD1 or TRBD2 (6 bases each). The germline V gene has CDR1 SGHTA and CDR2 FQGNSA. V lost 8 bases to trimming and J lost 9 bases, with 17 bases between them. CDR3 length equals 13 residues. The CDR3 DNA sequence: TGTGCCAGCGGGGGGCTGCGTAGCATTGAGCAGTTCTTC. Its translation: CASGGLRSIEQFF.

Turning to this clonotype: The germline gene is not matched at one end of the junction; a read error may be the cause. The chain is built from TRBV19 and TRBJ2-2; 11 bases agree with TRBD2. CDR3 length: 17 residues. Germline CDR1 reads LNHDA; CDR2 reads SQIVND (reference sequence). The CDR3 DNA sequence: TGTGCCAGTAGTATTCCCGGACTAGCGGGTAACATCGGGGAGCTGTTTTTT. It encodes CASSIPGLAGNIGELFF.

This clonotype was counted ten times or more. J is TRBJ1-2 and V is TRBV5-1; 7 bases fit TRBD1. The length of the CDR3 is 17 residues. CDR1 is SGHRS, CDR2 YFSETQ, per germline. The ends lost 5 bases at V and 1 base at J; junction bases unmatched: 14. CDR3 nucleotides: TGCGCCAGCAGAACGACTTCGGGACAGACTCTTAACTATGGCTACACCTTC. Amino acids: CASRTTSGQTLNYGYTF. The variable domain in full, completed from reference TRBV5-1 and TRBJ1-2, reads KAGVTQTPRYLIKTRGQQVTLSCSPISGHRSVSWYQQTPGQGLQFLFEYFSETQRNKGNFPGRFSGRQFSNSRSEMNVSTLELGDSALYLCASRTTSGQTLNYGYTFGSGTRLTVV.

This clonotype was detected ten times or more. The gene calls are TRBV24-1 and TRBJ2-3; D unclear. Germline V gives CDR1 KGHDR, CDR2 SFDVKD. This CDR3 has 15 amino acids. V lost 4 bases and J 1 base, leaving 11 bases between the germline ends. The CDR3 coding sequence is TGTGCCACCAGTGACGTTGCAGGCGGCACAGATACGCAGTATTTT. It codes for CATSDVAGGTDTQYF.

This clonotype was counted many times. J is TRBJ1-1 and V is TRBV7-2; D gene uncertain. Germline CDR1 is SGHTA and CDR2 is FQGNSA. The CDR3 is made up of 13 amino acids. V was pared by 5 bases and J by 6 bases, with 13 bases between. The CDR3 sequence: CASSQMEGSEAFF. Here the CDR3 DNA reads TGTGCCAGCAGCCAAATGGAGGGATCTGAAGCTTTCTTT.

This clonotype was found many times. The V gene is TRBV12-3 or TRBV12-4, the J gene TRBJ2-3; D unclear. CDR3 size: 11 residues. Between the trimmed V and J ends, which lost 3 bases and 11 bases, there was a span of 9 bases. For the CDR3, the DNA is TGTGCCAGCAGTTTTGAGAAAGGGCAGTATTTT. It encodes CASSFEKGQYF.

This chain links TRBV12-3 or TRBV12-4 with TRBJ1-1, with D hard to call. The CDR3 extends over 15 amino acids. V was clipped by 6 bases and J by 5 bases, with 19 bases between them. CDR3 residues: CASSRHSGVGTEAFF. The CDR3 DNA reads as TGTGCCAGCAGCCGACACAGTGGGGTGGGGACTGAAGCTTTCTTT.

The chain couples TRBV19 to TRBJ2-7; D possibly corresponds to TRBD1 (7 bases). Per the germline V gene, CDR1 is LNHDA and CDR2 is SQIVND (reference sequence). Trimming took off 8 bases at V and 7 bases at J, with 21 bases between the two ends. CDR3 size: 14 residues. CDR3 coding DNA: TGTGCCAGTCGCCCCGCAGGGGGGAATGGTGAGCAGTACTTC. Its translation: CASRPAGGNGEQYF.

This clonotype was detected ten times or more. J is TRBJ1-1 and V is TRBV2, with unresolved D. This CDR3 contains 12 residues. Germline values: CDR1 SNHLY, CDR2 FYNNEI. Trimming shortened V by 3 bases and J by 3 bases, and 5 bases separated the two germline ends. The DNA of the CDR3 is TGTGCCAGCAGTGAGGTAGACACTGAAGCTTTCTTT. Translation gives CASSEVDTEAFF. The entire variable domain, with the rest obtained from reference TRBV2 and TRBJ1-1, is as follows: EPEVTQTPSHQVTQMGQEVILRCVPISNHLYFYWYRQILGQKVEFLVSFYNNEISEKSEIFDDQFSVERPDGSNFTLKIRSTKLEDSAMYFCASSEVDTEAFFGQGTRLTVV.

This rearrangement joins TRBV7-6 to TRBJ1-2, with D perhaps matching TRBD1 (6 bases). Germline assignment: CDR1 SGHVS and CDR2 FNYEAQ. Trimming pared 0 bases from V and 8 bases from J, leaving 10 bases between. The CDR3 length is 13 residues. The CDR3 here is CASSLAAGEGYTF. The CDR3 nucleotides read TGTGCCAGCAGCTTAGCTGCAGGGGAAGGCTACACCTTC. The variable domain in full, completed from reference TRBV7-6 and TRBJ1-2, reads GAGVSQSPRYKVTKRGQDVALRCDPISGHVSLYWYRQALGQGPEFLTYFNYEAQQDKSGLPNDRFSAERPEGSISTLTIQRTEQRDSAMYRCASSLAAGEGYTFGSGTRLTVV.

The V gene is TRBV29-1, the J gene TRBJ1-2; D is unclear. This CDR3 has 10 residues. Trimming cost V 6 bases and J 8 bases, with 10 bases left between them. From germline, CDR1 is SQVTM and CDR2 ANQGSEA. The CDR3 DNA follows: TGCAGCGTGCCTATTGGGGGCTACACCTTC. Protein product: CSVPIGGYTF.

This clonotype appeared many times. This chain joins TRBV7-2 and TRBJ1-1, with TRBD1 as a possible D gene (5 bases). This CDR3 is 14 amino acids long. V was pared by 1 base and J by 7 bases, with 13 bases between. The germline V gene encodes CDR1 SGHTA and CDR2 FQGNSA. The CDR3 region has the DNA TGTGCCAGCAGCTTAGGGGGGGGATTTGGTGAAGCTTTCTTT. This sequence encodes CASSLGGGFGEAFF. Based on the CDR3 plus reference TRBV7-2 and TRBJ1-1, the full variable domain is GAGVSQSPSNKVTEKGKDVELRCDPISGHTALYWYRQSLGQGLEFLIYFQGNSAPDKSGLPSDRFSAERTGGSVSTLTIQRTQQEDSAVYLCASSLGGGFGEAFFGQGTRLTVV.

Many counts were recorded for this clonotype. The chain joins TRBV7-2 to TRBJ2-5; no clear D. The CDR3 totals 16 residues. The germline CDR1 and CDR2 sequences are SGHTA and FQGNSA. V lost 5 bases and J lost 4, with 20 bases in between. CDR3 sequence (DNA): TGTGCCAGCAGCCCTAGTACCCCAGGCCGTGGAGAGACCCAGTACTTC. This sequence encodes CASSPSTPGRGETQYF.

This clonotype came up a few times. The chain employs TRBV6-2 or TRBV6-3 and TRBJ2-2, with D unresolved. V lost 2 bases, J lost 7 bases, and 8 bases lay in between. This CDR3 is built from 13 residues. The germline CDR1 and CDR2 sequences are MNHEY and SVGEGT. CDR3 coding DNA: TGTGCCAGCAGTTACAATTCGGTCGGGGAGCTGTTTTTT. Translation: CASSYNSVGELFF.

The chain carries TRBV7-9 and TRBJ1-2; D is unclear. Germline CDR1 and CDR2: SEHNR and FQNEAQ (reference sequence). V was trimmed by 1 base and J by 0 bases, leaving 6 bases between them. The CDR3 runs 14 residues. As DNA, the CDR3 is TGTGCCAGCAGCTTAGTCGTGGCTAACTATGGCTACACCTTC. Encoded protein: CASSLVVANYGYTF.

Details on this clonotype: Just one base apart from a much larger clone, this may be a read error. V gene TRBV7-9 combines with J gene TRBJ2-1, with TRBD2 identical over 11 bases. CDR1 and CDR2 (germline): SEHNR, FQNEAQ (reference sequence). The CDR3 runs to 14 residues. Unmatched junction bases numbered 7, after V lost 5 bases and J lost 10 bases. The DNA for the CDR3 is TGTGCCAGCAGCCGACTAGCGGGACGGAAGGAGCAGTTCTTC. This encodes CASSRLAGRKEQFF.

This clonotype has ten or more counts. The genes are TRBV7-9 and TRBJ1-2; D gene ambiguous. Germline CDR1 reads SEHNR; CDR2 reads FQNEAQ (reference sequence). V dropped 1 base and J dropped 2 bases, with 8 bases sitting between them. This CDR3 contains 14 residues. The chain's CDR3 is CASSLGTQNYGYTF. The CDR3, as DNA: TGTGCCAGCAGCTTAGGGACTCAGAACTATGGCTACACCTTC.

This clonotype has a handful of counts. The rearrangement links TRBV12-3 or TRBV12-4 to TRBJ1-1; D perhaps matches TRBD1 (6 bases). V shed 7 bases and J shed 3 bases, with 15 bases lying between them. This CDR3 spans 14 amino acids. In DNA, the CDR3 is TGTGCCAGCACCCTACAGGGACGTCACACTGAAGCTTTCTTT. This translates into CASTLQGRHTEAFF.

This rearrangement joins TRBV5-1 to TRBJ2-3; 8 nucleotides match TRBD2. CDR1 is SGHRS, CDR2 YFSETQ, per germline. With V trimmed by 3 bases and J by 6 bases, 6 bases remained unmatched. This CDR3 has 14 residues. CDR3 sequence reads: CASSWIGGADTQYF. For the CDR3, the DNA is TGCGCCAGCAGCTGGATCGGGGGGGCTGATACGCAGTATTTT. The full variable domain, completed using reference TRBV5-1 and TRBJ2-3, is KAGVTQTPRYLIKTRGQQVTLSCSPISGHRSVSWYQQTPGQGLQFLFEYFSETQRNKGNFPGRFSGRQFSNSRSEMNVSTLELGDSALYLCASSWIGGADTQYFGPGTRLTVL.

At least ten counts were recorded for this clonotype. J is TRBJ1-2 and V is TRBV6-5; possible D gene TRBD1, 5 bases. V was cut by 6 bases and J by 6 bases, with 17 bases left in between. The CDR3 is 14 residues long. In germline, CDR1 is MNHEY, CDR2 SVGAGI. The CDR3 DNA is TGTGCCAGCAGCCCAAGGGCGGGACGAGATGGCTACACCTTC. It encodes CASSPRAGRDGYTF.

The chain is built from TRBV5-5 and TRBJ1-6; the D is unclear. The V end was cut by 1 base, the J end by 8 bases, with 10 bases between. Germline CDR1 reads SGHKS; CDR2 reads YYEKEE (reference sequence). The CDR3 runs 14 residues. For the CDR3, the DNA is TGTGCCAGCAGCTTGATAAGAGGAGATTCACCCCTCCACTTT. Translation: CASSLIRGDSPLHF. Variable domain in full (rest from reference TRBV5-5 and TRBJ1-6): DAGVTQSPTHLIKTRGQQVTLRCSPISGHKSVSWYQQVLGQGPQFIFQYYEKEERGRGNFPDRFSARQFPNYSSELNVNALLLGDSALYLCASSLIRGDSPLHFGNGTRLTVT.

The V and J genes are TRBV29-1 and TRBJ2-5; D is possibly TRBD1 or TRBD2 (5 bases each). Trimming pared 7 bases from V and 2 bases from J, leaving 14 bases between. This CDR3 contains 13 residues. Germline CDR1 SQVTM, CDR2 ANQGSEA. The CDR3 region is CSGGRLIQETQYF. The CDR3 DNA reads as TGCAGCGGGGGACGACTAATACAAGAGACCCAGTACTTC.

The V gene is TRBV28, the J gene TRBJ1-1; 7 bases are a match to TRBD1. J was trimmed by 7 bases and V by 5 bases; bases with no gene match: 13. Germline V gene sequence: CDR1 MDHEN, CDR2 SYDVKM. This CDR3 is built from 15 residues. CDR3 protein: CASSVLGTERDEAFF. CDR3 nucleotides: TGTGCCAGCAGTGTTTTGGGGACAGAAAGGGATGAAGCTTTCTTT.